Listed here are 24 T cell receptor beta chains from one sample, sequenced in a study of early T cells in non-severe SARS-CoV-2 infection. MiXCR, applied by TCRdb to the 5' RACE reads, yields one record per CDR3 protein. The table shows approximately 97,000 distinct CDR3 sequences, with over 10% occurring only once. Sequencing was done on a sample of whole blood. The receptors come from an adult who was a healthcare worker with PCR-confirmed SARS-CoV-2 infection or an uninfected control (not recorded which).

This clonotype has at least ten counts. The CDR3 sequence: CSAGDRFRYEQYF. CDR3 in DNA: TGCAGTGCAGGGGACAGGTTCCGCTACGAGCAGTACTTC. The chain couples TRBV20-1 to TRBJ2-7; the match to TRBD1 covers 8 bases. J was trimmed by 3 bases and V by 6 bases; bases with no gene match: 7. This CDR3 is built from 13 residues. Germline values: CDR1 DFQATT, CDR2 SNEGSKA (reference sequence).

This clonotype turned up a few times. This sequence joins TRBV19 and TRBJ1-5, with 9 bases that match TRBD1. The V gene end was trimmed by 6 bases and the J gene end by 5 bases; junction bases not matched to a gene: 8. CDR3 length equals 15 residues. CDR1 LNHDA and CDR2 SQIVND come from the germline V gene (reference sequence). This CDR3 reads CASSLRDREDQPQHF. CDR3 nucleotide sequence: TGTGCCAGTAGCCTCCGGGACAGGGAAGATCAGCCCCAGCATTTT.

In this sample, this clonotype turned up many times. The chain uses TRBV28 and TRBJ1-5; D remains ambiguous. The V gene's germline CDR1 is MDHEN and CDR2 SYDVKM. This CDR3 has 14 amino acids. The ends were cut back, 3 bases at V and 0 bases at J, with 6 bases in the middle. The CDR3 DNA follows: TGTGCCAGCAGTTTTGGGTTTAGCAATCAGCCCCAGCATTTT. It is translated as CASSFGFSNQPQHF.

The chain has TRBV7-9 and TRBJ2-3, with no clear D. Germline CDR1 reads SEHNR; CDR2 reads FQNEAQ (reference sequence). Trimming stripped 5 bases from V and 2 bases from J, with 14 bases between. The CDR3 runs to 15 residues. The CDR3 reads CASSPKPQITDTQYF. DNA of the CDR3: TGTGCCAGCAGCCCGAAACCACAGATCACAGATACGCAGTATTTT.

The chain combines TRBV20-1 with TRBJ2-3; TRBD2 agrees at 10 bases. V gave up 1 base and J gave up 3 bases; unmatched junction bases: 7. This CDR3 spans 16 amino acids. CDR1 is DFQATT, CDR2 SNEGSKA, per germline (reference sequence). CDR3 residues: CSARASGRALTDTQYF. The CDR3 DNA is TGCAGTGCTAGAGCGAGCGGGAGGGCTTTGACAGATACGCAGTATTTT.

Ten or more counts support this clonotype. The rearrangement joins TRBV5-1 to TRBJ1-2, with 7 bases aligning to TRBD1. V shed 4 bases, J shed 2 bases, and the junction held 5 bases outside the gene matches. CDR1 SGHRS and CDR2 YFSETQ come from the germline V gene. This CDR3 has 14 residues. CDR3 nucleotides: TGCGCCAGCAGCCGGGACAGCGAGAACTATGGCTACACCTTC. Its protein product is CASSRDSENYGYTF.

This clonotype was observed at least ten times. The CDR3 DNA follows: TGTGCCAGCACTGAAAAGTCTAAGCAGTTCTTC. It encodes CASTEKSKQFF. The chain employs TRBV28 and TRBJ2-1, with D uncertain. V lost 7 bases, J lost 11 bases, and 12 bases lay in between. This CDR3 is 11 amino acids long. Germline CDR1 reads MDHEN; CDR2 reads SYDVKM.

The V gene is TRBV5-1, the J gene TRBJ2-1, with 8 bases matching TRBD2. Germline V CDR1 and CDR2: SGHRS, YFSETQ. The CDR3 loop spans 16 amino acids. The trim removed 0 bases at V and 8 bases at J, leaving 10 bases unmatched. The CDR3 sequence: CASSLGASGSRDEQFF. CDR3 DNA sequence: TGCGCCAGCAGCTTGGGAGCCAGCGGGAGCAGGGATGAGCAGTTCTTC.

The table lists this clonotype with many counts. The V and J genes are TRBV28 and TRBJ1-1; D remains unclear. This CDR3 has 13 amino acids. Germline V lookup: CDR1 MDHEN, CDR2 SYDVKM. Trimming left V 3 bases short and J 2 bases short, with 7 bases between. The CDR3, as DNA: TGTGCCAGCAGTTTTTCGTTTAACACTGAAGCTTTCTTT. As protein: CASSFSFNTEAFF.

In its sample, this clonotype was seen many times. The chain couples TRBV6-6 to TRBJ1-2; D is uncertain. Trimming cost V 7 bases and J 5 bases, with 11 bases left between them. Germline CDR1 is MNHNY and CDR2 is SVGAGI (reference sequence). The CDR3 loop spans 12 amino acids. This chain's CDR3 is CASTQSVYGYTF. CDR3 nucleotides: TGTGCCAGCACTCAAAGTGTGTATGGCTACACCTTC.

The chain uses TRBV11-2 and TRBJ2-7, with TRBD2 matching 15 bases. This CDR3 is 21 amino acids long. The ends lost 1 base at V and 0 bases at J; junction bases unmatched: 13. CDR1 SGHAT and CDR2 FQNNGV come from the germline V gene. CDR3 loop: CASSLAPPGLAGGPLSYEQYF. CDR3 nucleotides: TGTGCCAGCAGCTTAGCCCCTCCGGGACTAGCGGGAGGCCCCCTCTCCTACGAGCAGTACTTC.

The CDR3 loop is CAISESTASYNEQFF. The CDR3 DNA sequence: TGTGCCATCAGTGAATCGACTGCCTCCTACAATGAGCAGTTCTTC. The chain recombines TRBV10-3 with TRBJ2-1; no definite D call. The germline V gene has CDR1 ENHRY and CDR2 SYGVKD. This CDR3 contains 15 residues. Trimming cost V 3 bases and J 0 bases, with 9 bases left between them.

Worth noting for this clonotype: This may be a read error: a much more frequent sequence differs by one nucleotide. The conserved phenylalanine or tryptophan normally closing the CDR3 is absent here, so this likely arose from a read error. The chain uses TRBV7-3 and TRBJ2-5; the D gene is possibly TRBD1 (6 bases). The length of the CDR3 is 14 residues. V gave up 4 bases and J gave up 5 bases, with 14 bases separating them. Germline V gives CDR1 SGHTA, CDR2 FQGTGA. For the CDR3, the DNA is TGTGCCAGCAGCTGGACGGGACACGGGGAGACCCAGTACCTC. It yields the protein CASSWTGHGETQYL.

This clonotype has only a few counts. The chain is built from TRBV20-1 and TRBJ2-1, with TRBD1 matching 7 bases. Germline loops: CDR1 DFQATT, CDR2 SNEGSKA (reference sequence). The length of the CDR3 is 13 residues. Trimming at V came to 3 bases and at J to 8 bases, leaving 7 bases not matched to a gene. CDR3 residues: CSASRGQLDEQFF. The CDR3 DNA sequence: TGCAGTGCTAGCCGGGGACAGCTGGATGAGCAGTTCTTC.

In its sample, this clonotype was seen a few times. The V and J genes are TRBV5-6 and TRBJ1-5, with no clear D. V lost 2 bases, J lost 0 bases, and 9 bases lay in between. This CDR3 is built from 15 residues. Germline loops: CDR1 SGHDT, CDR2 YYEEEE. The CDR3 region has the DNA TGTGCCAGCAGCTTTAGCCAACTTAGCAATCAGCCCCAGCATTTT. This translates into CASSFSQLSNQPQHF.

The J gene is TRBJ2-7, the V gene TRBV18, with a possible D match to TRBD2 (6 bases). Germline V CDR1 and CDR2: KGHSH, LQKENI. The CDR3 loop spans 12 amino acids. The V and J ends lost 5 bases and 6 bases respectively, with 11 bases between them. The CDR3 DNA follows: TGTGCCAGCTCAACGCGGGGTACCGAGCAGTACTTC. Its translation is CASSTRGTEQYF.

This clonotype was seen a handful of times. The CDR3 sequence: CATGQVGHSNQPQHF. CDR3 nucleotide sequence: TGTGCCACGGGACAGGTGGGACATAGCAATCAGCCCCAGCATTTT. The chain is built from TRBV19 and TRBJ1-5; TRBD1 matches at 8 bases. Germline V gene lookup returns CDR1 LNHDA and CDR2 SQIVND (reference sequence). Trimming took 10 bases from V and 0 from J; bases not matched to a gene: 8. The CDR3 spans 15 residues.

This chain connects TRBV18 to TRBJ2-1; possible D gene TRBD2, 6 bases. V was shortened by 6 bases and J by 4 bases, with 19 bases between the two germline ends. This CDR3 is built from 16 residues. Germline assignment: CDR1 KGHSH and CDR2 LQKENI. Written as DNA, the CDR3 is TGTGCCAGCTCTGCGCGGGGTACTAGTGAATACAATGAGCAGTTCTTC. Protein sequence: CASSARGTSEYNEQFF.

This clonotype was seen at least ten times. The chain combines TRBV6-5 with TRBJ2-3; possibly TRBD1 for D (6 bases). CDR1 and CDR2 (germline): MNHEY, SVGAGI. The CDR3 totals 13 residues. The V gene lost 8 bases and the J gene lost 3 bases, with 12 bases spanning the gap. DNA of the CDR3: TGTGCCAGCGGATCGGACAGTACAGATACGCAGTATTTT. It codes for CASGSDSTDTQYF.

This clonotype was observed a handful of times. The genes are TRBV5-4 and TRBJ1-1, with no clear D. V lost 4 bases and J lost 7, with 11 bases in between. This CDR3 has 12 residues. Per the germline V gene, CDR1 is SGHNT and CDR2 is YYREEE (reference sequence). CDR3 loop: CASSPGRSEAFF. The CDR3 bases are TGTGCCAGCAGCCCAGGACGGAGTGAAGCTTTCTTT.

The rearrangement joins TRBV20-1 to TRBJ2-3; a possible D gene is TRBD2 (6 bases). The CDR3 has 14 amino acids. CDR1 and CDR2 (germline): DFQATT, SNEGSKA (reference sequence). With 3 bases removed from V and 4 bases from J, the gap between germline ends came to 14 bases. As DNA, the CDR3 is TGCAGTGCTAGGCCGGGAGTAAGTCCAGATACGCAGTATTTT. As protein: CSARPGVSPDTQYF.

This chain links TRBV6-2 or TRBV6-3 with TRBJ2-3; D call uncertain. V was cut by 3 bases and J by 7 bases, with 11 bases left in between. Germline values: CDR1 MNHEY, CDR2 SVGEGT. The CDR3 extends over 13 amino acids. The CDR3 DNA sequence: TGTGCCAGCAGTTATGTGGCGGCCAATACGCAGTATTTT. Amino acids: CASSYVAANTQYF.

The sample holds a few counts of this clonotype. The chain recombines TRBV10-3 with TRBJ1-2; 8 bases agree with TRBD1. Losses at the gene ends were 10 bases for V and 4 bases for J; bases not matched to a gene: 11. Looked up from germline, CDR1 is ENHRY and CDR2 is SYGVKD. The CDR3 extends over 14 amino acids. The CDR3 spells CATLTGDRTYGYTF. The CDR3 DNA reads TGTGCCACCTTAACTGGGGACAGGACCTATGGCTACACCTTC.

This clonotype was seen repeatedly, ten times or more. The CDR3 spells CASIGSSRYNEQFF. CDR3 sequence (DNA): TGTGCCAGTATAGGGTCCTCACGGTACAATGAGCAGTTCTTC. The chain has TRBV19 and TRBJ2-1; D uncertain. The CDR3 contains 14 residues. CDR1 is LNHDA, CDR2 SQIVND, per germline (reference sequence). The V and J ends lost 7 bases and 4 bases respectively, with 14 bases between them.